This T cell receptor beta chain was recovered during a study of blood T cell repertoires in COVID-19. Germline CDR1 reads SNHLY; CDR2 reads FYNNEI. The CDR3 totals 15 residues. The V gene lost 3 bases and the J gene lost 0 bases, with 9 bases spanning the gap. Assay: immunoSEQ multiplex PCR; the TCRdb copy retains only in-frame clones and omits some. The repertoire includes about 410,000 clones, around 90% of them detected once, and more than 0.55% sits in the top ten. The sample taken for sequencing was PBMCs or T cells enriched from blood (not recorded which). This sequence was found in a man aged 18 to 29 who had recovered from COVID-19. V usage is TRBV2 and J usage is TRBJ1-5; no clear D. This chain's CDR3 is CASSDETYSNQPQHF. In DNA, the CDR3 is TGTGCCAGCAGTGACGAGACATATAGCAATCAGCCCCAGCATTTT.